This TCR beta chain was sequenced during a study of blood T cell repertoires in COVID-19. Background on the study: Material from acute and convalescent COVID-19 was sourced from the United States, Italy and Spain. Sources were T cells, B-cell-depleted T cells, or PBMCs; the material itself was cDNA or gDNA.

This clone was observed a handful of times. Germline CDR1 and CDR2: SGHDT and YYEEEE. The CDR3 extends over 12 amino acids. Trimming cost V 0 bases and J 12 bases, with 7 bases left between them. Study processing details: Reference gene primers were amplified, and this amplification served to estimate nucleated cell counts. Assay: immunoSEQ multiplex PCR; the TCRdb copy retains only in-frame clones and omits some. That table furnishes V, J and clone size, whereas the DNA furnished D and trimming. The sample contains 250,000 or so clones, approximately 82% of which appear only once. The sample comprised peripheral blood. The sequence came from a man aged 35-49 years who had recovered from COVID-19. The chain couples TRBV5-6 to TRBJ1-6, with a weak D call TRBD1 (5 bases). Here the CDR3 reads CASSLAGGPLHF. As DNA, the CDR3 is TGTGCCAGCAGCTTGGCCGGGGGACCCCTCCACTTT.